These 24 T cell receptor beta chains were all obtained from the same sample, sequenced in a study of blood T cell repertoires in COVID-19. Clones were sequenced by immunoSEQ multiplex PCR, and TCRdb holds only the in-frame ones, with some missing. The sample includes just over 95,000 clones, around 76% of them seen just once. The sequenced material came from peripheral blood. The source is a man older than 75 with acute or convalescent COVID-19.

This clone was picked up a small number of times. This chain links TRBV21-1 with TRBJ1-5. TRBV21-1 is shown as a pseudogene. The CDR3 spans 16 residues. CDR3 loop: CASPISKGKRDQPQHF. CDR3 DNA: TGTGCCAGCCCTATAAGCAAGGGCAAGAGGGATCAGCCCCAGCATTTT.

The rearrangement uses TRBV28 and TRBJ1-1, with TRBD1 identical over 7 bases. Per germline, CDR1 MDHEN and CDR2 SYDVKM. Trimming at V came to 5 bases and at J to 11 bases, leaving 8 bases not matched to a gene. The CDR3 consists of 12 residues. The CDR3 region has the DNA TGTGCCAGCAGTCCGACAGGGTCGGGGGCTTTCTTT. Protein product: CASSPTGSGAFF. Full variable domain (missing parts from reference TRBV28 and TRBJ1-1): DVKVTQSSRYLVKRTGEKVFLECVQDMDHENMFWYRQDPGLGLRLIYFSYDVKMKEKGDIPEGYSVSREKKERFSLILESASTNQTSMYLCASSPTGSGAFFGQGTRLTVV.

This clone has a single count. The V gene is TRBV5-1, the J gene TRBJ2-1; TRBD2 matches 10 bases. The germline V gene has CDR1 SGHRS and CDR2 YFSETQ. The CDR3 is 15 amino acids. The J segment lost 5 bases and the V segment lost 4 bases, leaving 6 bases of the junction unmatched. CDR3 residues: CASSPRTSGNNEQFF. CDR3 nucleotide sequence: TGCGCCAGCAGCCCCAGGACTAGCGGAAACAATGAGCAGTTCTTC.

The V and J genes are TRBV19 and TRBJ1-5, with D maybe TRBD1 (6 bases). Germline V gene lookup returns CDR1 LNHDA and CDR2 SQIVND (reference sequence). The CDR3 extends over 16 amino acids. Trimming pared 0 bases from V and 7 bases from J, leaving 16 bases between. CDR3 sequence: CASSIDQGGAKQPQHF. Written as DNA, the CDR3 is TGTGCCAGTAGTATAGATCAAGGGGGGGCGAAACAGCCCCAGCATTTT. Supplemented by reference TRBV19 and TRBJ1-5, the full variable domain reads DGGITQSPKYLFRKEGQNVTLSCEQNLNHDAMYWYRQDPGQGLRLIYYSQIVNDFQKGDIAEGYSVSREKKESFPLTVTSAQKNPTAFYLCASSIDQGGAKQPQHFGDGTRLSIL.

This chain joins TRBV30 and TRBJ2-5; 9 positions match TRBD1. V lost 5 bases to trimming and J lost 5 bases; unmatched junction nucleotides: 6. Germline V gene lookup returns CDR1 GTSNPN and CDR2 SVGIG (reference sequence). The CDR3 is 13 amino acids. CDR3 nucleotide sequence: TGTGCCTGGGGAACAGGGGGCAGGGAGACCCAGTACTTC. It translates to CAWGTGGRETQYF.

In DNA form, the CDR3 reads TGCAGCGTTGAAAAGCGGTCTGGAAATGAGCAGTTCTTC. Encoded protein: CSVEKRSGNEQFF. V is TRBV29-1 and J is TRBJ2-1; D might be TRBD2 (5 bases). V was pared by 2 bases and J by 7 bases, with 12 bases between. The germline V gene encodes CDR1 SQVTM and CDR2 ANQGSEA. This CDR3 has 13 amino acids.

The J gene is TRBJ2-1, the V gene TRBV7-2; a possible D gene is TRBD2 (7 bases). The V and J ends lost 5 bases and 7 bases respectively, with 15 bases between them. This CDR3 has 14 amino acids. The germline CDR1 and CDR2 sequences are SGHTA and FQGNSA. CDR3 DNA: TGTGCCAGCAGCATTGACCGGGGGGCGAATGAGCAGTTCTTC. Its translation: CASSIDRGANEQFF.

The gene calls are TRBV2 and TRBJ1-2; D possibly corresponds to TRBD1 (6 bases). CDR1 SNHLY and CDR2 FYNNEI come from the germline V gene. The CDR3 extends over 14 amino acids. Trimming took off 8 bases at V and 5 bases at J, with 18 bases between the two ends. The CDR3 is CASYQGRSGYGYTF. In nucleotides, the CDR3 is TGTGCCAGCTATCAGGGGAGAAGTGGTTATGGCTACACCTTC.

This chain connects TRBV30 to TRBJ1-1; D is possibly TRBD1 (6 bases). The V end was cut by 7 bases, the J end by 1 base, with 13 bases between. Germline CDR1 and CDR2: GTSNPN and SVGIG (reference sequence). This CDR3 has 13 amino acids. The CDR3 DNA follows: TGTGCCTACGATAGGGGGGGGAACACTGAAGCTTTCTTT. It codes for CAYDRGGNTEAFF.

V and J are TRBV7-2 and TRBJ2-2; D might be TRBD2 (5 bases). The CDR3 totals 15 residues. The germline CDR1 and CDR2 sequences are SGHTA and FQGNSA. The V and J ends lost 1 base and 6 bases respectively, with 12 bases between them. The CDR3 is CASSLGGYGAGELFF. The CDR3 DNA reads TGTGCCAGCAGCTTAGGAGGGTACGGAGCCGGGGAGCTGTTTTTT. The full variable domain, its missing parts supplied by reference TRBV7-2 and TRBJ2-2, is GAGVSQSPSNKVTEKGKDVELRCDPISGHTALYWYRQSLGQGLEFLIYFQGNSAPDKSGLPSDRFSAERTGGSVSTLTIQRTQQEDSAVYLCASSLGGYGAGELFFGEGSRLTVL.

The CDR3: CSVPWRIGGAETQYF. The CDR3 DNA follows: TGCAGCGTTCCATGGAGGATTGGGGGCGCCGAGACCCAGTACTTC. J is TRBJ2-5 and V is TRBV29-1; tentatively, D is TRBD1 (6 bases). Trimming took 5 bases from V and 5 from J, leaving 21 bases between them. Looked up from germline, CDR1 is SQVTM and CDR2 is ANQGSEA. CDR3 length: 15 residues.

The chain links TRBV7-6 to TRBJ1-1; no firm D call. The CDR3 has 15 amino acids. Germline CDR1 and CDR2: SGHVS and FNYEAQ. V lost 5 bases, J lost 1 base, and 14 bases lay in between. CDR3 amino acids: CASSKTLAANTEAFF. As DNA, the CDR3 is TGTGCCAGCAGCAAAACATTAGCAGCGAACACTGAAGCTTTCTTT.

The chain combines TRBV28 with TRBJ2-5; a possible D gene is TRBD1 (5 bases). The CDR3 spans 13 residues. Germline V gives CDR1 MDHEN, CDR2 SYDVKM. V was pared by 11 bases and J by 1 base, with 14 bases between. The CDR3 bases are TGTGCCTTATCGAGACAGCTCCAAGAGACCCAGTACTTC. Translation gives CALSRQLQETQYF.

This chain uses TRBV7-9 with TRBJ2-6, with D maybe TRBD1 (5 bases). Trimming shortened V by 2 bases and J by 3 bases, and 14 bases separated the two germline ends. In germline, CDR1 is SEHNR, CDR2 FQNEAQ (reference sequence). The CDR3 has 17 residues. CDR3 nucleotides: TGTGCCAGCAGCTTAACAGGTTCCCTCGTTGGGGCCAACGTCCTGACTTTC. This codes for CASSLTGSLVGANVLTF.

V is TRBV30 and J is TRBJ2-2; tentatively, D is TRBD2 (5 bases). The V gene's germline CDR1 is GTSNPN and CDR2 SVGIG (reference sequence). The V end was cut by 2 bases, the J end by 6 bases, with 10 bases between. This CDR3 has 13 residues. The chain's CDR3 is CAWSPTRAGELFF. CDR3 bases: TGTGCCTGGAGTCCTACTAGGGCCGGGGAGCTGTTTTTT.

Only a few counts were recorded for this clone. The CDR3 DNA sequence: TGTGCCAGTCGGGCAGGAGGGAACACCGGGGAGCTGTTTTTT. This encodes CASRAGGNTGELFF. This rearrangement joins TRBV19 to TRBJ2-2; D is perhaps TRBD2 (5 bases). Trimming stripped 8 bases from V and 1 base from J, with 11 bases between. Germline CDR1 is LNHDA and CDR2 is SQIVND (reference sequence). This CDR3 is 14 amino acids long.

This sequence joins TRBV5-4 and TRBJ1-6; D not certain. The CDR3 has 16 residues. The V gene's germline CDR1 is SGHNT and CDR2 YYREEE (reference sequence). The V end lost 5 bases, the J end lost 4 bases, and 16 bases lay between the germline ends. CDR3 DNA sequence: TGTGCCAGCAGTCTCGCCGGAGTGCCTTATAATTCACCCCTCCACTTT. It encodes CASSLAGVPYNSPLHF.

The J gene is TRBJ1-1, the V gene TRBV11-2; the match to TRBD1 covers 7 bases. V lost 4 bases, J lost 3 bases, and 8 bases stayed unmatched. The CDR3 is 15 amino acids. CDR1 SGHAT and CDR2 FQNNGV come from the germline V gene. The CDR3 bases are TGTGCCAGCAGCTCGGGACAGTTCTTATACACTGAAGCTTTCTTT. It is translated as CASSSGQFLYTEAFF. The variable domain in full, completed from reference TRBV11-2 and TRBJ1-1, reads EAGVAQSPRYKIIEKRQSVAFWCNPISGHATLYWYQQILGQGPKLLIQFQNNGVVDDSQLPKDRFSAERLKGVDSTLKIQPAKLEDSAVYLCASSSGQFLYTEAFFGQGTRLTVV.

The chain couples TRBV12-3 or TRBV12-4 to TRBJ2-2; 7 nucleotides align to TRBD1. CDR3 length: 13 residues. After removal of 5 bases from V and 7 bases from J, the junction contained 4 bases not matched to a gene. CDR3 nucleotide sequence: TGTGCCAGCAGTCGACAGGGCGGCGGGGAGCTGTTTTTT. Protein: CASSRQGGGELFF.

The rearrangement uses TRBV30 and TRBJ1-2; D uncertain. CDR1 and CDR2 (germline): GTSNPN, SVGIG (reference sequence). The V end lost 4 bases, the J end lost 0 bases, and 6 bases lay between the germline ends. The CDR3 sequence is 12 residues long. CDR3: CAWNYANYGYTF. Here the CDR3 DNA reads TGTGCCTGGAACTATGCTAACTATGGCTACACCTTC.

DNA of the CDR3: TGTGCCAGCACTGGGGAGTCCGGAAGAAAACTGTTTTTT. Amino acids: CASTGESGRKLFF. J is TRBJ1-4 and V is TRBV2; unclear D gene. CDR3 size: 13 residues. CDR1 and CDR2 (germline): SNHLY, FYNNEI. V was pared by 7 bases and J by 10 bases, with 16 bases between.

The J gene is TRBJ2-7, the V gene TRBV10-3; 13 nucleotides line up with TRBD2. The CDR3 loop spans 15 amino acids. With 5 bases clipped from V and 2 bases from J, the junction kept 3 bases outside the gene matches. Looked up from germline, CDR1 is ENHRY and CDR2 is SYGVKD. The CDR3 spells CAISFGLAGAYEQYF. The CDR3 coding sequence is TGTGCCATCAGTTTCGGACTAGCGGGGGCCTACGAGCAGTACTTC.

J is TRBJ1-2 and V is TRBV3-1 (or the pseudogene TRBV3-2), with 10 nucleotides matching TRBD1. The CDR3 has 17 amino acids. The ends lost 1 base at V and 4 bases at J; junction bases unmatched: 9. CDR1 is LGHDT and CDR2 is YNNKEL in the germline V gene (reference sequence). CDR3: CASSQGRTGGLSYGYTF. CDR3 nucleotide sequence: TGTGCCAGCAGCCAAGGAAGGACAGGGGGGTTAAGCTATGGCTACACCTTC.

The V call is TRBV19, the J call TRBJ1-1, with 9 positions matching TRBD1. Germline V CDR1 and CDR2: LNHDA, SQIVND (reference sequence). The junction had 13 bases not matched to a gene; V was cut back by 1 base and J by 1 base. The CDR3 runs 19 residues. As DNA, the CDR3 is TGTGCCAGTAGTATAGGTCCTTCGAGACAGGGGGGCAGGAACACTGAAGCTTTCTTT. Amino acid sequence: CASSIGPSRQGGRNTEAFF.